These T cell receptor beta chains were read from a single sample in a study of blood T cell repertoires in COVID-19. Clones were read by immunoSEQ multiplex PCR, and TCRdb kept only the in-frame ones, dropping some. Among some 400,000 clones listed, approximately 89% were seen once. Sequenced: peripheral blood. The receptor source for this set is a woman aged 60 to 75 with COVID-19, enrolled during active disease. The conserved cysteine and the conserved F or W are not part of the CDR3 here. Fields, in order: J gene, V gene, CDR3 protein.

TRBJ1-4	TRBV5-8	ASSLWTGEVELF
TRBJ2-5	TRBV6-2/TRBV6-3	ASSYEPRMAPRETQY
TRBJ1-4	TRBV23-1	ASSQSPGQANEKLF
TRBJ1-3	TRBV9	ASSVTGGADTIY
TRBJ1-2	TRBV6-5	ASSRNDRNYGYT
TRBJ2-5	TRBV11-1	ASSFGQGPFQETQY
TRBJ1-2	TRBV3-1/TRBV3-2	ASSQVTENYGYT
TRBJ1-1	TRBV3-1/TRBV3-2	ASSSRRTGASTEAF
TRBJ2-2	TRBV28	ASTVPTGNTGELF
TRBJ1-2	TRBV6-5	ASSPGYQGYT
TRBJ1-1	TRBV3-1/TRBV3-2	ASSQVGVAAF
TRBJ2-5	TRBV5-1	ASSLSRRDRGQETQY
TRBJ1-2	TRBV12-3/TRBV12-4	ASSLGLYT
TRBJ2-7	TRBV6-2/TRBV6-3	ASSSYTTPGSYEQY
TRBJ2-7	TRBV2	ASSEALTEASYEQY
TRBJ2-2	TRBV5-1	ASSPGTSGGRNTGELF
TRBJ2-7	TRBV12-3/TRBV12-4	ASSLSGGYEQY
TRBJ2-3	TRBV4-1	ASSQDRKRASGYTDTQY
TRBJ1-5	TRBV6-6	ASSYSNRGGNQPQH
TRBJ2-5	TRBV5-1	ASSFLAGGQETQY
TRBJ1-2	TRBV4-1	ASSQGNPTHTPGYT
TRBJ1-2	TRBV19	ATQGGGQPFYYGYT
TRBJ2-1	TRBV10-1	ASSESPRGNEQF
TRBJ1-5	TRBV19	ASSSFGGSNQPQH
TRBJ2-2	TRBV6-5	ASSRRQGGAGELF
TRBJ1-2	TRBV19	ASSIEGTRYGYT
TRBJ1-4	TRBV9	ASSGNRATNEKLF
TRBJ1-1	TRBV10-2	ASSLQGAPTEAF
TRBJ1-2	TRBV7-9	ASSGGTGKDYGYT
TRBJ1-1	TRBV15	ATSRSGTGLVAF
TRBJ2-7	TRBV5-1	ASSWGPSDNYEQY
TRBJ1-1	TRBV5-1	ASSPWEHMNTEAF
TRBJ2-5	TRBV30	AWTTGERAQY
TRBJ2-7	TRBV19	ASSIYVGTGSSYEQY
TRBJ2-7	TRBV28	ASSYSDFPVEQY